The 4 T cell receptor beta chains below come from one sample, sequenced in a study of T cells in Graves' hyperthyroidism and ophthalmopathy. Regions amplified from RNA transcripts were the TCR beta CDR3 regions. Using the HTBI primer set, a first-round RT-PCR was run on the TCR CDR3. MiXCR, run by TCRdb on the multiplex PCR reads, gives a single entry per CDR3 protein. Of about 720,000 distinct CDR3 sequences in the sample, about 19% were seen once. The sample consisted of blood. The receptors derive from a woman aged 45-59 years with Graves' hyperthyroidism that later progressed to Graves' ophthalmopathy.

This clonotype has just a few counts. The rearrangement joins TRBV12-3 or TRBV12-4 to TRBJ1-3, with a possible D match to TRBD1 (5 bases). Deletions cut 3 bases from V and 3 bases from J, with 9 bases between. There are 14 residues in the CDR3. The CDR3 nucleotides read TGTGCCAGCAGTTTGAAGGGACTTGGAAACACCATATATTTT. Translating it yields CASSLKGLGNTIYF.

This clonotype was detected only a few times. The J gene is TRBJ1-5, the V gene TRBV19; 7 bases fit TRBD1. The CDR3 extends over 13 amino acids. J gave up 6 bases and V 8 bases, and 7 bases lay outside the gene matches. CDR1 is LNHDA, CDR2 SQIVND, per germline (reference sequence). The CDR3 region has the DNA TGTGCCAGTTCACAGGGGCGTGTTCAGCCCCAGCATTTT. The encoded protein is CASSQGRVQPQHF. Looking up the rest from reference TRBV19 and TRBJ1-5 gives the full variable domain: DGGITQSPKYLFRKEGQNVTLSCEQNLNHDAMYWYRQDPGQGLRLIYYSQIVNDFQKGDIAEGYSVSREKKESFPLTVTSAQKNPTAFYLCASSQGRVQPQHFGDGTRLSIL.

CDR3 coding DNA: TGTGCCAGCAGCGTGTGGGACAGGGGAGAGGATGGCTACACCTTC. This gives the protein CASSVWDRGEDGYTF. The chain combines TRBV7-6 with TRBJ1-2, with TRBD1 matching over 10 bases. The V segment lost 5 bases and the J segment 6 bases; nucleotides outside the gene matches: 9. This CDR3 has 15 amino acids. The V gene's germline CDR1 is SGHVS and CDR2 FNYEAQ.

A few counts support this clonotype. Here the CDR3 reads CASSATSGGTDTQYF. In nucleotides, the CDR3 is TGCGCCAGCAGCGCGACTAGCGGGGGCACAGATACGCAGTATTTT. The chain has TRBV10-1 and TRBJ2-3; 11 positions match TRBD2. V shed 6 bases, J shed 1 base, and the junction held 3 bases outside the gene matches. The CDR3 is 15 residues long. CDR1 is WNHNN, CDR2 SYGVQD, per germline (reference sequence).